This T cell receptor beta chain was sequenced in a study of CD8+CD57+ T cells in acquired aplastic anemia (dated by TCRdb to 2017 to 2018). Broadly, across the study: DNA extracted from sorted CD4+ and CD8+ cells had a mean of about 3.2 ug, with a range of about 0.19 to 30 ug. For healthy donor samples, the average read count was about 9.8 million for CD4+ cells and fewer than 14 million for CD8+ cells.

Points the paper makes about the study in general: Patients and healthy controls showed no significant difference in CD8+ Simpson's diversity (P=0.060). Although roughly 29 CD8+ CDR3 sequences were shared by patients and controls, these sequences appeared highly expressed in patients and within the immunodominant clones of patients.

With respect to this clonotype: Its antigen has not been determined. Qualities for individual bases were not recorded, and no much larger clone is one base off.

Genomic DNA served as template for TCR beta VDJ combination and CDR3 sequence profiling. An Illumina HiSeq 2000 was used for TCR repertoire sequencing. The study's processing was this. TRBV/TRBJ rearrangement plots, CDR3 size and DJ length profiles, and Simpson's diversity index were used to evaluate the repertoires. Whichever DNA sequence was most abundant in the deep sequencing data was defined as the immunodominant clone. CDR3 amino acid sequences were screened for sharing across subjects and compared with published repertoires and the VDJdb database. TCRdb ran its own pipeline on the public reads, namely fastp trimming at Q25 and MiXCR clone calling, and kept in-frame beta chains. Identical CDR3 proteins give one entry, which carries the most common genes and DNA. The authors' filters were not applied to this entry. Present in this sample are tens of thousands of distinct CDR3 sequences, about two thirds of which were seen just once. The top ten clones comprise 23% of the sample.

The study deep-sequenced TCR repertoires of sorted CD4+ and CD8+ blood T cells from severe aplastic anemia patients and healthy subjects. Ficoll-Paque density gradient centrifugation was used to isolate peripheral blood mononuclear cells. Before DNA extraction, CD4+ and CD8+ T cells were sorted by FACS or by magnetic beads. V and J lose 0 bases and 3 bases, and a span of 5 bases separates them. The CDR3, from cysteine to phenylalanine, totals 13 residues. Of all the DNA, just the CDR3 is kept, 39 bases in frame from base 1. The germline V gene (reference sequence) provides CDR1 SEHNR and CDR2 FQNEAQ.

This receptor chain uses TRBV7-9 and TRBJ2-5; the D segment cannot be called with confidence. The sequenced sample was sorted CD4+, CD8+, or CD8+CD57+ T cells (not recorded which) from PBMCs. This sequence was found in a human donor in good health, serving as a control. The CDR3 region: CASSLAQEETQYF. In nucleotides, the sequence is TGTGCCAGCAGCTTAGCCCAAGAAGAGACCCAGTACTTC.